This TCR beta chain stems from a study of T cell clonality in common variable immunodeficiency. Libraries were prepared by immunoSEQ multiplex PCR; TCRdb keeps only in-frame clonotypes and omits some of them. The table records some 45,000 clones without singletons, the ten largest covering about 1.9%. The CDR3 totals 15 residues. Trimming cost V 6 bases and J 6 bases; bases outside gene matches: 10. Germline CDR1 reads SEHNR; CDR2 reads FQNEAQ (reference sequence). Most patients and controls had Caucasian heritage. General study results and limits: T cell subpopulation sequencing would be needed to explain CVID clonality.

Ten or more counts support this clone. Its antigen is unidentified. Read sequence stops 3 residues before the CDR3 end, and the germline J gene provides the missing end. The TCR comes from a person between 18 and 70 years old in good health. The sequenced sample was peripheral blood mononuclear cells. The V gene is TRBV7-9, the J gene TRBJ2-1; TRBD1 matches 8 bases. CDR3 region: CASRLQGTGTNEQFF. The CDR3 DNA, read in part, is TGTGCCAGCAGACTTCAAGGGACAGGTACCAATGAG.